Presented here are 25 T cell receptor beta chains from one specimen sequenced in a study of cytotoxic CD8 clonotypes in ibrutinib-treated CLL. Sequenced by immunoSEQ multiplex PCR; TCRdb stores in-frame clones only, minus some. Seen here are 250,000 to 350,000 clones, roughly three quarters observed once, and the top ten hold around 5.3%. This specimen consisted of PBMCs, obtained at disease progression, from a patient treated with ibrutinib. These receptors came from a human donor with chronic lymphocytic leukemia.

Only a few counts were recorded for this clone. This chain connects TRBV19 to TRBJ2-7; 7 nucleotides line up with TRBD1. Germline V lookup: CDR1 LNHDA, CDR2 SQIVND (reference sequence). CDR3 length: 15 residues. The junction had 8 bases not matched to a gene; V was cut back by 3 bases and J by 3 bases. Written as DNA, the CDR3 is TGTGCCAGTAGTATGTTTCGGACAGGTCTCTACGAGCAGTACTTC. Protein sequence: CASSMFRTGLYEQYF. The full variable domain, in which reference TRBV19 and TRBJ2-7 provide the parts outside the CDR3, is DGGITQSPKYLFRKEGQNVTLSCEQNLNHDAMYWYRQDPGQGLRLIYYSQIVNDFQKGDIAEGYSVSREKKESFPLTVTSAQKNPTAFYLCASSMFRTGLYEQYFGPGTRLTVT.

This clone was seen a handful of times. V gene TRBV7-9 combines with J gene TRBJ2-1; TRBD1 agrees at 9 bases. The V segment lost 5 bases and the J segment 7 bases; nucleotides outside the gene matches: 9. CDR1 SEHNR and CDR2 FQNEAQ come from the germline V gene (reference sequence). The CDR3 has 15 residues. The DNA for the CDR3 is TGTGCCAGCAGCCCGCCGGGACAGGGATATAATGAGCAGTTCTTC. Translating gives CASSPPGQGYNEQFF.

This rearrangement joins TRBV6-5 to TRBJ1-5; 7 bases line up with TRBD1. Germline V CDR1 and CDR2: MNHEY, SVGAGI. CDR3 length: 14 amino acids. V was clipped by 7 bases and J by 2 bases; unmatched bases: 5. The CDR3 sequence: CASTQDRGNQPQHF. CDR3 nucleotide sequence: TGTGCCAGCACCCAAGACAGGGGCAATCAGCCCCAGCATTTT.

The J gene is TRBJ2-7, the V gene TRBV29-1; 12 bases fit TRBD1. The CDR3 has 14 amino acids. V trimming: 5 bases; J trimming: 2 bases; junction bases outside the gene matches: 4. The V gene's germline CDR1 is SQVTM and CDR2 ANQGSEA. CDR3 sequence reads: CSVSRDRGPYEQYF. CDR3 sequence (DNA): TGCAGCGTTAGCCGGGACAGGGGGCCCTACGAGCAGTACTTC.

The chain uses TRBV19 and TRBJ2-1; 10 bases line up with TRBD2. The germline CDR1 and CDR2 sequences are LNHDA and SQIVND (reference sequence). With 3 bases clipped from V and 14 bases from J, the junction kept 10 bases outside the gene matches. CDR3 size: 14 residues. Written as DNA, the CDR3 is TGTGCCAGTAGTATTGGGGGGCTAGCGGGAGTAGAGTTCTTC. It specifies CASSIGGLAGVEFF.

V gene TRBV18 combines with J gene TRBJ2-3, with 9 bases fitting TRBD1. CDR3 size: 17 residues. Germline values: CDR1 KGHSH, CDR2 LQKENI. V dropped 4 bases and J dropped 0; count of bases not matched to a gene: 8. The CDR3 DNA reads TGTGCCAGCTCACTGGGACAGGGACAAGCAAGCACAGATACGCAGTATTTT. Amino acid sequence: CASSLGQGQASTDTQYF.

There are a few counts of this clone. The rearrangement uses TRBV28 and TRBJ2-5, with TRBD1 identical over 8 bases. The CDR3 is 16 amino acids. Germline CDR1 is MDHEN and CDR2 is SYDVKM. V dropped 5 bases and J dropped 2; count of bases not matched to a gene: 10. Here the CDR3 reads CASSQNPGQGQETQYF. The DNA of the CDR3 is TGTGCCAGCAGTCAAAACCCCGGACAGGGACAAGAGACCCAGTACTTC. Full variable domain (remainder filled in from reference TRBV28 and TRBJ2-5): DVKVTQSSRYLVKRTGEKVFLECVQDMDHENMFWYRQDPGLGLRLIYFSYDVKMKEKGDIPEGYSVSREKKERFSLILESASTNQTSMYLCASSQNPGQGQETQYFGPGTRLLVL.

This chain uses TRBV7-9 with TRBJ2-5; D call uncertain. CDR3 length: 15 residues. Trimming removed 0 bases at V and 0 bases at J, with 8 bases between. Germline V gene data show CDR1 as SEHNR and CDR2 as FQNEAQ (reference sequence). CDR3 nucleotides: TGTGCCAGCAGCTTAGCGGGCCTGTACCAAGAGACCCAGTACTTC. This codes for CASSLAGLYQETQYF. The variable domain in full, completed from reference TRBV7-9 and TRBJ2-5, reads DTGVSQNPRHKITKRGQNVTFRCDPISEHNRLYWYRQTLGQGPEFLTYFQNEAQLEKSRLLSDRFSAERPKGSFSTLEIQRTEQGDSAMYLCASSLAGLYQETQYFGPGTRLLVL.

The chain joins TRBV10-3 to TRBJ2-5; D is ambiguous. This CDR3 spans 13 amino acids. Germline CDR1 is ENHRY and CDR2 is SYGVKD. V was clipped by 2 bases and J by 5 bases, with 9 bases between them. This chain's CDR3 is CAISEMLGETQYF. The CDR3 bases are TGTGCCATCAGTGAGATGCTAGGGGAGACCCAGTACTTC.

This clone occurred a few times. J is TRBJ1-2 and V is TRBV5-1; D may be TRBD1 (6 bases). In germline, CDR1 is SGHRS, CDR2 YFSETQ. V was trimmed by 1 base and J by 1 base, leaving 11 bases between them. The CDR3 runs 15 residues. CDR3 nucleotide sequence: TGCGCCAGCAGCTTGCGACAGGTTGTTAACTATGGCTACACCTTC. This encodes CASSLRQVVNYGYTF.

The chain carries TRBV5-1 and TRBJ1-2; no clear D gene. CDR3 length: 14 residues. Germline V gene sequence: CDR1 SGHRS, CDR2 YFSETQ. V was cut by 0 bases and J by 8 bases, with 14 bases left in between. The CDR3, as DNA: TGCGCCAGCAGCTTGGGAGGAGAAGTGCGGGGCTACACCTTC. Protein: CASSLGGEVRGYTF.

In nucleotides, the CDR3 is TGTGCCATCAGTGCCAGTCCCAGCAACTATGGCTACACCTTC. It specifies CAISASPSNYGYTF. The rearrangement links TRBV10-3 to TRBJ1-2; no definite D call. The CDR3 length is 14 residues. V gave up 4 bases and J gave up 2 bases, with 11 bases separating them. Germline-derived CDR1 and CDR2 are ENHRY and SYGVKD.

There are a few counts of this clone. V and J are TRBV19 and TRBJ1-2, with D uncertain. The CDR3 is 15 residues long. V lost 5 bases to trimming and J lost 1 base, with 14 bases between them. Germline assignment: CDR1 LNHDA and CDR2 SQIVND (reference sequence). The CDR3 DNA is TGTGCCAGTAGTCACGGACGGACGATTAACTATGGCTACACCTTC. It yields the protein CASSHGRTINYGYTF. Full variable domain (missing parts from reference TRBV19 and TRBJ1-2): DGGITQSPKYLFRKEGQNVTLSCEQNLNHDAMYWYRQDPGQGLRLIYYSQIVNDFQKGDIAEGYSVSREKKESFPLTVTSAQKNPTAFYLCASSHGRTINYGYTFGSGTRLTVV.

J is TRBJ1-3 and V is TRBV7-9; D is unresolved. Looked up from germline, CDR1 is SEHNR and CDR2 is FQNEAQ (reference sequence). With 11 bases removed from V and 0 bases from J, the gap between germline ends came to 20 bases. This CDR3 is 16 amino acids long. CDR3 loop: CAPSLGEENSGNTIYF. CDR3 DNA sequence: TGTGCCCCCAGCTTAGGAGAGGAAAACTCTGGAAACACCATATATTTT. Drawing the rest from reference TRBV7-9 and TRBJ1-3, the complete variable domain is DTGVSQNPRHKITKRGQNVTFRCDPISEHNRLYWYRQTLGQGPEFLTYFQNEAQLEKSRLLSDRFSAERPKGSFSTLEIQRTEQGDSAMYLCAPSLGEENSGNTIYFGEGSWLTVV.

The chain couples TRBV14 to TRBJ1-1, with 7 bases matching TRBD1. CDR3 length equals 19 residues. The germline V gene encodes CDR1 SGHDN and CDR2 FVKESK. Germline trimming cut 0 bases from V and 2 bases from J; bases unmatched to any gene: 15. DNA for the CDR3: TGTGCCAGCAGCCAAGATAGGGGGAAGGACAGGACCCTCAACACTGAAGCTTTCTTT. It yields the protein CASSQDRGKDRTLNTEAFF.

J is TRBJ1-2 and V is TRBV15, with a tentative D call TRBD1 (6 bases). V was shortened by 7 bases and J by 4 bases, with 13 bases between the two germline ends. This CDR3 contains 13 residues. Looked up from germline, CDR1 is LNHNV and CDR2 is YYDKDF (reference sequence). The CDR3 DNA sequence: TGTGCCACCACCCGGGGCAGGGGCTATGGCTACACCTTC. Translating it yields CATTRGRGYGYTF.

V usage is TRBV4-1 and J usage is TRBJ2-7; TRBD2 matches at 11 bases. Looked up from germline, CDR1 is MGHRA and CDR2 is YSYEKL. CDR3 size: 15 residues. The J segment lost 3 bases and the V segment lost 1 base, leaving 2 bases of the junction unmatched. This chain's CDR3 is CASSQVTSGNYEQYF. The CDR3 DNA sequence: TGCGCCAGCAGCCAAGTGACTAGCGGGAACTACGAGCAGTACTTC.

This clone has just one count. The chain carries TRBV5-8 and TRBJ1-2; possibly TRBD1 for D (6 bases). The V gene lost 4 bases and the J gene lost 8 bases, with 18 bases spanning the gap. This CDR3 comprises 14 residues. Germline-derived CDR1 and CDR2 are SGHTS and YDEGEE. The CDR3 sequence: CASSAEQGIRGYTF. The CDR3 DNA reads as TGTGCCAGCAGCGCCGAACAGGGAATACGGGGCTACACCTTC.

This clone is deemed medium-sized (0.01 to 0.1%). The V and J genes are TRBV28 and TRBJ1-5; D gene unclear. The CDR3 runs 14 residues. V was cut by 4 bases and J by 4 bases, with 11 bases left in between. Germline lookup yields CDR1 MDHEN and CDR2 SYDVKM. CDR3: CASSSFQLNQPQHF. The CDR3 DNA sequence: TGTGCCAGCAGTTCCTTCCAGTTGAATCAGCCCCAGCATTTT.

The chain has TRBV11-2 and TRBJ1-2; TRBD1 matches at 7 bases. V was pared by 1 base and J by 5 bases, with 10 bases of the junction left unmatched. Germline lookup yields CDR1 SGHAT and CDR2 FQNNGV. The CDR3 runs to 16 residues. This chain's CDR3 is CASSLASGGPFYGYTF. Here the CDR3 DNA reads TGTGCCAGCAGCTTAGCGTCAGGGGGACCCTTTTATGGCTACACCTTC.

This sequence joins TRBV4-1 and TRBJ1-1; D perhaps matches TRBD1 (6 bases). The germline V and J ends were trimmed by 2 bases and 3 bases, with 10 bases remaining between them. The CDR3 consists of 14 residues. CDR1 is MGHRA, CDR2 YSYEKL, per germline. The CDR3 DNA reads TGCGCCAGCAGCCAAAGGGGGTTGGACACTGAAGCTTTCTTT. It codes for CASSQRGLDTEAFF.

This clone was seen just once. J is TRBJ2-4 and V is TRBV29-1; no definite D call. The CDR3 spans 11 residues. Trimming stripped 1 base from V and 6 bases from J, with 4 bases between. CDR1 and CDR2 (germline): SQVTM, ANQGSEA. The CDR3 reads CSVEGGNIQYF. The CDR3 DNA reads TGCAGCGTTGAAGGGGGAAACATTCAGTACTTC. The variable domain in full, completed from reference TRBV29-1 and TRBJ2-4, reads SAVISQKPSRDICQRGTSLTIQCQVDSQVTMMFWYRQQPGQSLTLIATANQGSEATYESGFVIDKFPISRPNLTFSTLTVSNMSPEDSSIYLCSVEGGNIQYFGAGTRLSVL.

The V call is TRBV18, the J call TRBJ1-4; weak D call: TRBD1 (5 bases). V was cut by 4 bases and J by 0 bases, with 15 bases left in between. Germline CDR1 reads KGHSH; CDR2 reads LQKENI. The CDR3 is made up of 17 amino acids. The DNA for the CDR3 is TGTGCCAGCTCACTGCTGGACACTTTCACAACTAATGAAAAACTGTTTTTT. Its translation: CASSLLDTFTTNEKLFF. Complete variable domain (other parts from reference TRBV18 and TRBJ1-4): NAGVMQNPRHLVRRRGQEARLRCSPMKGHSHVYWYRQLPEEGLKFMVYLQKENIIDESGMPKERFSAEFPKEGPSILRIQQVVRGDSAAYFCASSLLDTFTTNEKLFFGSGTQLSVL.

CDR3 DNA: TGCGCCAGCAGCCCCAGGGGTCAAGAGACCCAGTACTTC. Protein sequence: CASSPRGQETQYF. The V and J genes are TRBV4-1 and TRBJ2-5; tentative D call: TRBD1 (6 bases). Germline CDR1 and CDR2: MGHRA and YSYEKL. V dropped 4 bases and J dropped 2 bases, with 8 bases sitting between them. The CDR3 loop spans 13 amino acids.

The chain recombines TRBV6-6 with TRBJ1-1, with a tentative D call TRBD1 (5 bases). Looked up from germline, CDR1 is MNHNY and CDR2 is SVGAGI (reference sequence). The CDR3 is made up of 13 amino acids. Trimming pared 2 bases from V and 6 bases from J, leaving 10 bases between. CDR3 residues: CASSYGGEAEAFF. In nucleotides, the CDR3 is TGTGCCAGCAGTTACGGGGGAGAGGCTGAAGCTTTCTTT.